This T cell receptor (beta chain) was sequenced for a study of cytomegalovirus exposure and HLA in healthy donors. Study-wide points: Reportedly, fewer N-insertions than the roughly 700-donor mean appeared in an Asian-associated ancestry cluster in a later analysis.

A multiplex PCR was run with 60 Vbeta primers and 13 Jbeta primers. Some clones are missing from TCRdb's copy, which holds only in-frame ones; the method was immunoSEQ multiplex PCR. The data contain around 100,000 clones, 76% of them singletons. The V end lost 4 bases, the J end lost 10 bases, and 14 bases lay between the germline ends. This CDR3 has 14 amino acids. Germline V gives CDR1 SNHLY, CDR2 FYNNEI. On this clone itself: As yet, its antigen is unknown.

The V gene is TRBV2, the J gene TRBJ1-6, with D possibly matching TRBD1 (5 bases). The receptor was derived from a woman in her late teens or twenties in good health and CMV-seropositive. Input material: PBMCs. The CDR3 reads CASSVYRQKSPLHF. For the CDR3, the DNA is TGTGCCAGCAGTGTTTACAGGCAGAAATCACCCCTCCACTTT.